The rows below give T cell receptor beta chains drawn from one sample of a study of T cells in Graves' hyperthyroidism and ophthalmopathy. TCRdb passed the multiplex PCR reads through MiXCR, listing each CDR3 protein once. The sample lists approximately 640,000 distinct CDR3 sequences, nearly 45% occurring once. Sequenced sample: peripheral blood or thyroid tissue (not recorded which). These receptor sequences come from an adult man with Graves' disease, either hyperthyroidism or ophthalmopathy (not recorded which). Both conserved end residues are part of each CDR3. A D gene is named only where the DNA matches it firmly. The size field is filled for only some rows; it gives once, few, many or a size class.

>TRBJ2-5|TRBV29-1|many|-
CSAPTGAQETQYF
TGCAGCGCACCAACCGGGGCCCAAGAGACCCAGTACTTC
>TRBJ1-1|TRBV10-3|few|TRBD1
CAISESAGGGSTEAFF
TGTGCCATCAGTGAGTCGGCAGGGGGGGGTAGCACTGAAGCTTTCTTT
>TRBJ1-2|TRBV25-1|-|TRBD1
CAMDRGLEGYTF
TGTGCGATGGACAGGGGGCTTGAAGGCTACACCTTC
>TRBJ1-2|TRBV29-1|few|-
CSVWGDDGYTF
TGCAGCGTATGGGGAGACGATGGCTACACCTTC
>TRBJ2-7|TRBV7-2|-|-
CASSTQRLAYEQYF
TGTGCCAGCAGTACCCAAAGACTAGCCTACGAGCAGTACTTC
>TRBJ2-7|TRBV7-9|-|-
CASSQVVGTYEQYF
TGCGCCAGCAGCCAAGTTGTCGGGACCTACGAGCAGTACTTC
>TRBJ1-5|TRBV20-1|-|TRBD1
CSAGTGHSDQPQHF
TGCAGTGCAGGGACAGGGCATAGCGATCAGCCCCAGCATTTT
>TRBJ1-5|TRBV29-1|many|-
CSVGTFNQPQHF
TGCAGCGTTGGCACCTTCAATCAGCCCCAGCATTTT
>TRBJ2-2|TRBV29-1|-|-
CSARIGGYTGELFF
TGCAGCGCTCGCATAGGGGGGTACACCGGGGAGCTGTTTTTT
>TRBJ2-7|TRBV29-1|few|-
CSVEGRGEQTPYEQYF
TGCAGCGTTGAAGGTCGTGGGGAACAAACACCCTACGAGCAGTACTTC
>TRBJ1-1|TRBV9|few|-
CASSVAEGRDTEAFF
TGTGCCAGCAGCGTAGCAGAGGGAAGAGACACTGAAGCTTTCTTT
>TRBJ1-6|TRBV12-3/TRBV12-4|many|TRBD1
CASTLDRGLNSPLHF
TGTGCCAGCACCCTGGACAGGGGGCTTAATTCACCCCTCCACTTT
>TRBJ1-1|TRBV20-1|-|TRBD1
CSAGDGTVNTEAFF
TGCAGTGCGGGGGACGGGACAGTGAACACTGAAGCTTTCTTT
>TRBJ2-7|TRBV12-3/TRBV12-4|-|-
CASSPGAVQYF
TGTGCCAGCAGTCCCGGGGCTGTGCAGTACTTC
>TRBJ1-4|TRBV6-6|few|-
CASSERGSNEKLFF
TGTGCCAGCAGTGAGCGGGGGTCTAATGAAAAACTGTTTTTT